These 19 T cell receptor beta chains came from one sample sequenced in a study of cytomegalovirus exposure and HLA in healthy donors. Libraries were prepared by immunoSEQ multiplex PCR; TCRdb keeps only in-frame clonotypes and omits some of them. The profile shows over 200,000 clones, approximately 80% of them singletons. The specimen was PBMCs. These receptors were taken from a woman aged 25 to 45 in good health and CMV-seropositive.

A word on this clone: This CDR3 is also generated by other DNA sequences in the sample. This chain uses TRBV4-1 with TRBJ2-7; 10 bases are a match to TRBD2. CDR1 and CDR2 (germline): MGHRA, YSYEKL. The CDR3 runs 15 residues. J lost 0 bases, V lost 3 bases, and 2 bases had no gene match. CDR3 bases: TGCGCCAGCAGCCAGCGGACTAGCGGCTCCTACGAGCAGTACTTC. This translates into CASSQRTSGSYEQYF.

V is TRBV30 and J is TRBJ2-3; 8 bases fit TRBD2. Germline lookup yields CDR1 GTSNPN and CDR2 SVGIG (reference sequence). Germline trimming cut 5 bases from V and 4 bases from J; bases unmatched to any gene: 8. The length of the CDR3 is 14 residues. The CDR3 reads CAWGAGAFADTQYF. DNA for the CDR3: TGTGCCTGGGGAGCGGGAGCTTTCGCAGATACGCAGTATTTT.

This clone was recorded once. The CDR3 region has the DNA TGTGCCAGCAGCTTAGAGGGGCAGGACTATGGCTACACCTTC. Residues: CASSLEGQDYGYTF. The chain joins TRBV11-3 to TRBJ1-2; TRBD1 might be the D (5 bases). Germline V gene lookup returns CDR1 SGHNT and CDR2 YENEEA. The V end was cut by 0 bases, the J end by 3 bases, with 8 bases between. The CDR3 consists of 14 residues.

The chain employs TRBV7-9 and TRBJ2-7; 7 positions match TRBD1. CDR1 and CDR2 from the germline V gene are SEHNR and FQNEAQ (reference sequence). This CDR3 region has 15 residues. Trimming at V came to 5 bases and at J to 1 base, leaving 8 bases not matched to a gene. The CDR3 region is CASSSFPRGSYEQYF. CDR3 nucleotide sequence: TGTGCCAGCAGCAGTTTCCCCAGGGGGTCCTACGAGCAGTACTTC.

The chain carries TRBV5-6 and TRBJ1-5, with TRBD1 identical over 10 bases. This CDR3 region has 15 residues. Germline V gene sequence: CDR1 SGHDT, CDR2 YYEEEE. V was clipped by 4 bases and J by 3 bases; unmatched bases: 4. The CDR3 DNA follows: TGTGCCAGCAGCCCTGGGACAGGGGACAATCAGCCCCAGCATTTT. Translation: CASSPGTGDNQPQHF.

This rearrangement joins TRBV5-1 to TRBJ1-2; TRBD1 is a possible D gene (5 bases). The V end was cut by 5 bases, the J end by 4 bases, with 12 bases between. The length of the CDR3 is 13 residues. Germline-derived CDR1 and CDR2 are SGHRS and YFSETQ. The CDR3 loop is CASREGIGYGYTF. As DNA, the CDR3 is TGCGCCAGCAGGGAGGGGATCGGCTATGGCTACACCTTC.

The CDR3 region is CASSQTTATNYGYTF. Here the CDR3 DNA reads TGCGCCAGCAGCCAGACGACAGCGACTAACTATGGCTACACCTTC. The chain recombines TRBV5-1 with TRBJ1-2; D is perhaps TRBD1 (5 bases). The CDR3 sequence is 15 residues long. The V gene's germline CDR1 is SGHRS and CDR2 YFSETQ. V lost 4 bases and J 0 bases, leaving 13 bases between the germline ends.

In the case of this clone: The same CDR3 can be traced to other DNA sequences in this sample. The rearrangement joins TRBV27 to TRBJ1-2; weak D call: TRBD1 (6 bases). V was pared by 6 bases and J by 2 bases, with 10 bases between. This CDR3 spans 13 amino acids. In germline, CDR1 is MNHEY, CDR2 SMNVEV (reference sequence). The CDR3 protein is CASSLRGNYGYTF. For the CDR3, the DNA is TGTGCCAGCAGCCTCAGGGGAAACTATGGCTACACCTTC.

The CDR3: CASSLFDRGSNEQFF. CDR3 nucleotides: TGTGCCAGCAGTTTGTTCGACAGGGGCAGCAATGAGCAGTTCTTC. The chain couples TRBV27 to TRBJ2-1; TRBD1 aligns across 8 bases. V dropped 3 bases and J dropped 6; count of bases not matched to a gene: 7. The CDR3 has 15 residues. Germline CDR1 is MNHEY and CDR2 is SMNVEV (reference sequence).

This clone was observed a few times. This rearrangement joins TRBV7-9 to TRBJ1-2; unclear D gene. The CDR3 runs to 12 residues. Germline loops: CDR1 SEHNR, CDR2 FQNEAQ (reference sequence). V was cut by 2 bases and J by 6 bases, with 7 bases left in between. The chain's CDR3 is CASSLFQNGYTF. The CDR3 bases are TGTGCCAGCAGCTTATTCCAAAATGGCTACACCTTC.

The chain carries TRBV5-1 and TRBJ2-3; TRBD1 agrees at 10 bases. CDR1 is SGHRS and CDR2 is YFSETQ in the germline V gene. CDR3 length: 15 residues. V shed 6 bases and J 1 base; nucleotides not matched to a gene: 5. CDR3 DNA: TGCGCCAGCAAGGGGACAGGGGTCGGCACAGATACGCAGTATTTT. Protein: CASKGTGVGTDTQYF.

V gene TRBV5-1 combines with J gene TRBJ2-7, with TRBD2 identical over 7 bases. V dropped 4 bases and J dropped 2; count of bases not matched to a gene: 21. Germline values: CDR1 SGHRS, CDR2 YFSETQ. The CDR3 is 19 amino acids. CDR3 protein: CASSPRVSDGGRDPYEQYF. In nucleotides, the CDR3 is TGCGCCAGCAGCCCACGAGTTAGTGATGGGGGGAGGGATCCCTACGAGCAGTACTTC.

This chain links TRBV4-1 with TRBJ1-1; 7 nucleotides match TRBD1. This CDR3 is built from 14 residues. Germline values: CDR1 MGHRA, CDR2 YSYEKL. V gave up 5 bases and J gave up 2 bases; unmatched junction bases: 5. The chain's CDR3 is CASSSRDSNTEAFF. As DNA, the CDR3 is TGCGCCAGCAGCTCCCGGGACAGCAACACTGAAGCTTTCTTT.

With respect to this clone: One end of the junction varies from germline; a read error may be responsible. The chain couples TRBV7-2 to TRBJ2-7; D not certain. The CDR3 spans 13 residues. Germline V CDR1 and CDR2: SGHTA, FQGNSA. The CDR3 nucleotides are TGTGCCAGCAGCTTAGTATTCTCCGACGAGCAGTACTTC. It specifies CASSLVFSDEQYF.

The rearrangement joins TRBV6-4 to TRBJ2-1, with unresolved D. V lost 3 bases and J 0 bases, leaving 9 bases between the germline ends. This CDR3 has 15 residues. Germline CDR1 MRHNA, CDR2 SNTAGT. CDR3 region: CASSEDPGSYNEQFF. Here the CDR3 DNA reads TGTGCCAGCAGTGAGGATCCAGGCTCCTACAATGAGCAGTTCTTC.

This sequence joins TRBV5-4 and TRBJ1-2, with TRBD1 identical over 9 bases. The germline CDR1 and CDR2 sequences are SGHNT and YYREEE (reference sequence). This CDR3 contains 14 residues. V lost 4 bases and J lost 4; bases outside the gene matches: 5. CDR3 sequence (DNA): TGTGCCAGCAGCATGGGACAGGGTGTCTATGGCTACACCTTC. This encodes CASSMGQGVYGYTF.

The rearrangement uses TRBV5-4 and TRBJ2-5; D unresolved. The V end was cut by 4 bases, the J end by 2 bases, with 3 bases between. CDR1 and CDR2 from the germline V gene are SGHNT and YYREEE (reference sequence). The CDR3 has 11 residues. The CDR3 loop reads CASSEQETQYF. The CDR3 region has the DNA TGTGCCAGCAGCGAACAAGAGACCCAGTACTTC.

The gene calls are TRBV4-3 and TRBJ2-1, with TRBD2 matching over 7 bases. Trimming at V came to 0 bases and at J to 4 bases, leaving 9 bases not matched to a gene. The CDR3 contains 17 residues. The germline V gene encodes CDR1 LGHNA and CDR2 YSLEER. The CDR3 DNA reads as TGCGCCAGCAGCCAAGATACCCGACTAGCAGGGTACAATGAGCAGTTCTTC. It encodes CASSQDTRLAGYNEQFF.

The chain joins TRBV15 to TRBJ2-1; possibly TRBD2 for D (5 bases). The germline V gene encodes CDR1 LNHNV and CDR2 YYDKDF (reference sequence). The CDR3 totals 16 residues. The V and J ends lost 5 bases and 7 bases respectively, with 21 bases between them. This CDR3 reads CATSGRGFREGNEQFF. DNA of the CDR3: TGTGCCACCAGCGGAAGAGGGTTCCGCGAAGGGAATGAGCAGTTCTTC.